The entry below describes one T cell receptor (beta chain). No antigen is known for it. Starting material of 500 ng total RNA yielded TCR beta cDNA via a constant-region primer. Nested multiplex PCR, run for three rounds with slightly modified ARM-PCR, yielded TCR beta libraries. TCRdb analysed the multiplex PCR reads with MiXCR anew, one entry per CDR3 protein. The sample contains fewer than 85,000 distinct CDR3 sequences, roughly 69% of which appear only once. This entry belongs to a study of tumor-infiltrating lymphocytes in primary liver carcinoma. Study details: The tumors, T1-T3 N0M0 lesions, were about 4 to 11 cm across.

Points from the study as a whole: In tumor-adjacent and tumor-blood pairs, overlap was lower than in tumor region pairs.

From unsorted bulk tissue weighing roughly 17-31 mg, DNA and RNA were co-extracted. This receptor was obtained from a man aged 35-49 years with primary liver carcinoma and hepatitis B virus infection. The sample taken for sequencing was tumor-adjacent normal liver tissue.

CDR3 DNA: TGCGCCAGCAGCTTGGAGAGAACAGGGGCTGGAAACACCATATATTTT. As protein: CASSLERTGAGNTIYF. V usage is TRBV5-1 and J usage is TRBJ1-3, with 7 bases identical to TRBD1. From germline, CDR1 is SGHRS and CDR2 YFSETQ. This CDR3 comprises 16 residues. Trimming at V came to 0 bases and at J to 2 bases, leaving 5 bases not matched to a gene.